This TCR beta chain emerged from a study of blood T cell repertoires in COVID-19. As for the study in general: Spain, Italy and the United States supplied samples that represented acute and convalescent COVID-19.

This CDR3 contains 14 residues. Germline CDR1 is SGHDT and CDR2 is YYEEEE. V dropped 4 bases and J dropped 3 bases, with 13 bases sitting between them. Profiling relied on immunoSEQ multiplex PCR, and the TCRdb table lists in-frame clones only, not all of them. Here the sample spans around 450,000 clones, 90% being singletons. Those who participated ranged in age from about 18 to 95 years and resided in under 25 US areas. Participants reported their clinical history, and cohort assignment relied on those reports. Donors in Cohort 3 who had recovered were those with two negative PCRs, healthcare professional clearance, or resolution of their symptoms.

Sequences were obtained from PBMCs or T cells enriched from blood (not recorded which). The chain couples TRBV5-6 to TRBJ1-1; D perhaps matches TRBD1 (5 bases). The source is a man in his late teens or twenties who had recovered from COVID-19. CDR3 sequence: CASSLVPGDTEAFF. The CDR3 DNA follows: TGTGCCAGCAGCCTGGTCCCGGGGGACACTGAAGCTTTCTTT.